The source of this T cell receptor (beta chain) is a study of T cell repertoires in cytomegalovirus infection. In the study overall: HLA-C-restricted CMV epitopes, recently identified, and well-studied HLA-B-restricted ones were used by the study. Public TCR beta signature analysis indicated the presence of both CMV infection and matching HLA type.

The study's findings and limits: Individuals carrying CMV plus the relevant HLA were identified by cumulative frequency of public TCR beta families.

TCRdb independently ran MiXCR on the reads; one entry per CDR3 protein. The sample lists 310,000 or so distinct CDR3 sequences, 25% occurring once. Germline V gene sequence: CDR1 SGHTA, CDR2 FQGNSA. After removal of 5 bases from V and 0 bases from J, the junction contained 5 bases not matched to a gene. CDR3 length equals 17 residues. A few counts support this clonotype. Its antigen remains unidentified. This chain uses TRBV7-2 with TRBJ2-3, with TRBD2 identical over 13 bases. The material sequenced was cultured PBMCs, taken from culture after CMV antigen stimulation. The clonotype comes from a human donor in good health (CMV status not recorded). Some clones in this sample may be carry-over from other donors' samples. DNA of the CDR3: TGTGCCAGCAGCAGACTAGCGGGAGGCCCTAGCACAGATACGCAGTATTTT. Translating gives CASSRLAGGPSTDTQYF.